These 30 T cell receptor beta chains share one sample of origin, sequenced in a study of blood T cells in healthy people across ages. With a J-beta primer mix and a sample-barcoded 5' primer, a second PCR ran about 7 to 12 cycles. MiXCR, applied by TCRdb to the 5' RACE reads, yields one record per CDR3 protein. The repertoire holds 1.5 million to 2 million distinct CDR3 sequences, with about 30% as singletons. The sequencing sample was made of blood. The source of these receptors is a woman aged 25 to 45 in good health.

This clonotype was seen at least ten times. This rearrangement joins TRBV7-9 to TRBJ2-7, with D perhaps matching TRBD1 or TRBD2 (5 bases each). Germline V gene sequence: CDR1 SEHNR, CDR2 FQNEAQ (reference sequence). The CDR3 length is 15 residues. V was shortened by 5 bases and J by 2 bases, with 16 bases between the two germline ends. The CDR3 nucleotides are TGTGCCAGCAGCAGGGGACCCGAAACCCCCTACGAGCAGTACTTC. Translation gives CASSRGPETPYEQYF.

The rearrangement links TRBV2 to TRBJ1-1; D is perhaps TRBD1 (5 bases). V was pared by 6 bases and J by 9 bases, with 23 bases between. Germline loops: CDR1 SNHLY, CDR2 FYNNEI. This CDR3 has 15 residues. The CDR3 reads CASRDNRYSGRQAFF. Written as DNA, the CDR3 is TGTGCCAGCAGAGACAACCGGTATTCGGGACGACAAGCTTTCTTT. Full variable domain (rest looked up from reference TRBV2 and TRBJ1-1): EPEVTQTPSHQVTQMGQEVILRCVPISNHLYFYWYRQILGQKVEFLVSFYNNEISEKSEIFDDQFSVERPDGSNFTLKIRSTKLEDSAMYFCASRDNRYSGRQAFFGQGTRLTVV.

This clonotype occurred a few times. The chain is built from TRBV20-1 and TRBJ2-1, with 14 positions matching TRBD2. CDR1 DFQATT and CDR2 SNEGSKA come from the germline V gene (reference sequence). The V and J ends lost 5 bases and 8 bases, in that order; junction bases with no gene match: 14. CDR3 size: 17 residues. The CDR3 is CSAPGTSGGSGGDEQFF. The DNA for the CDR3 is TGCAGTGCTCCTGGGACTAGCGGGGGCTCCGGGGGGGATGAGCAGTTCTTC.

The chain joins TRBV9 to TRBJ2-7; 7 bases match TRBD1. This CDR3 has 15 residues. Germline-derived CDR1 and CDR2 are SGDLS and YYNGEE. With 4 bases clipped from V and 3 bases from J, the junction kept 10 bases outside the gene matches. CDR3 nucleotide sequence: TGTGCCAGCAGCCCCCGGGGACAGCCGAACTACGAGCAGTACTTC. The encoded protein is CASSPRGQPNYEQYF.

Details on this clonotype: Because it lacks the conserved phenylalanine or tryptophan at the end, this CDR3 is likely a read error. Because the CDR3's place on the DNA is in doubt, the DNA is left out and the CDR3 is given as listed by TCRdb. The CDR3 reads CSVALTGVVT. The rearrangement joins TRBV29-1 to TRBJ2-1; the table assigns TRBD1, which was not confirmed against the DNA. The CDR3 is 10 residues long, counting both termini. In germline, CDR1 is SQVTM, CDR2 ANQGSEA.

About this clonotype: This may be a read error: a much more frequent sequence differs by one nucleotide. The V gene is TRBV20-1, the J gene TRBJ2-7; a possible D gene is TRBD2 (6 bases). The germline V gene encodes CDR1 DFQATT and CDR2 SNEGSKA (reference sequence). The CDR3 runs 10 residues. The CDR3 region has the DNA TGCAGTGCTGGGAGGTACGAGCATTACTTC. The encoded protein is CSAGRYEHYF.

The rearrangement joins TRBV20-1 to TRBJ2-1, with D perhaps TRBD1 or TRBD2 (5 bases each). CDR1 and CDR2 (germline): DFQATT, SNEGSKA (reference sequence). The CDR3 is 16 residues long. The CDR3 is CSFTSREGSSYNEQFF. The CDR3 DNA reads TGCAGCTTTACCAGCCGCGAGGGGAGCTCCTACAATGAGCAGTTCTTC.

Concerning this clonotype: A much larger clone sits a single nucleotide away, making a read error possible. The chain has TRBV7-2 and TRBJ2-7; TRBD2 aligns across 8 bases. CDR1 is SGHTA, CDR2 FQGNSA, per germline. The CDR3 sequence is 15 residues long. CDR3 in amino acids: CACSRGGSGAYEQYF. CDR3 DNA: TGTGCCTGCAGCCGGGGGGGTAGCGGAGCTTACGAGCAGTACTTC.

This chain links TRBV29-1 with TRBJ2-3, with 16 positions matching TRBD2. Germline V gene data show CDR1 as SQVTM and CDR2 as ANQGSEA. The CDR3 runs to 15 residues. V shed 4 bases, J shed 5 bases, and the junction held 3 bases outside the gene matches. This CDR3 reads CSVVGLAGGRDTQYF. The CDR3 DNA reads TGCAGCGTTGTGGGACTAGCGGGAGGGAGAGATACGCAGTATTTT.

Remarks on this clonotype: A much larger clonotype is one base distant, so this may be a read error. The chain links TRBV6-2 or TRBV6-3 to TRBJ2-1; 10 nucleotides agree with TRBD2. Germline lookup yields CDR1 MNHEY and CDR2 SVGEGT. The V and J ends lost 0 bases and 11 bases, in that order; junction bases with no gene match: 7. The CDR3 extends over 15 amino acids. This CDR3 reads CASSYSSGRHSQQFF. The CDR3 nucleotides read TGTGCCAGCAGTTACTCTAGCGGGAGGCATTCCCAGCAGTTCTTC.

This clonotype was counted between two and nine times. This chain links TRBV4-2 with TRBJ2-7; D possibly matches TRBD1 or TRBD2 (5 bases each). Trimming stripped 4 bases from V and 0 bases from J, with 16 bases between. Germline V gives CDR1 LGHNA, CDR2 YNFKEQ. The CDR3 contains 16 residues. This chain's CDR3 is CASSPIGTSVSYEQYF. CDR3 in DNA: TGTGCCAGCAGCCCGATAGGGACCAGCGTCTCCTACGAGCAGTACTTC.

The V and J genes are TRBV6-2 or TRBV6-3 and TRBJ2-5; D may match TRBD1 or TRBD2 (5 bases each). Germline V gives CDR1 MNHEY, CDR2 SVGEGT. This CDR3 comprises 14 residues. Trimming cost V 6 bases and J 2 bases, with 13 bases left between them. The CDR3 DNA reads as TGTGCCAGCAGAAAGGGACCGGTACAAGAGACCCAGTACTTC. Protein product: CASRKGPVQETQYF.

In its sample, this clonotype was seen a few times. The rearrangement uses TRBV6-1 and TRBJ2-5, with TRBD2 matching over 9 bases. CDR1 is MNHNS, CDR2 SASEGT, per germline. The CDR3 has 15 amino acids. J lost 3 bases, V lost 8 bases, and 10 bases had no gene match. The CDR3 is CASSRAGGKEETQYF. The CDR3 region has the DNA TGTGCCAGCTCGAGGGCGGGGGGGAAGGAAGAGACCCAGTACTTC.

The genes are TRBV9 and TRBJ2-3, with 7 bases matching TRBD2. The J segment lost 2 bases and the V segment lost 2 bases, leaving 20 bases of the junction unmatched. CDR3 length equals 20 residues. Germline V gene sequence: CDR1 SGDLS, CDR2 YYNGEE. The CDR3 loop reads CASSVNQAEAASGLTDTQYF. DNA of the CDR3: TGTGCCAGCAGCGTGAATCAGGCCGAAGCGGCTAGCGGCCTCACAGATACGCAGTATTTT. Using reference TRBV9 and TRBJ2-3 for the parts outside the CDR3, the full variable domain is DSGVTQTPKHLITATGQRVTLRCSPRSGDLSVYWYQQSLDQGLQFLIQYYNGEERAKGNILERFSAQQFPDLHSELNLSSLELGDSALYFCASSVNQAEAASGLTDTQYFGPGTRLTVL.

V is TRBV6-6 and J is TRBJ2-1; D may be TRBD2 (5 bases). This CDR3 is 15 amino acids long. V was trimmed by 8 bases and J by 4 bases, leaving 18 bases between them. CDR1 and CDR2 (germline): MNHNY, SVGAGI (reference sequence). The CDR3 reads CASGNFGVAYNEQFF. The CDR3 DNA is TGTGCCAGCGGGAATTTCGGGGTAGCGTACAATGAGCAGTTCTTC.

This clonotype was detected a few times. This chain's CDR3 is CASRVTSGGGNEQFF. The CDR3 DNA is TGTGCCAGCAGGGTGACTAGCGGGGGGGGTAATGAGCAGTTCTTC. The J gene is TRBJ2-1, the V gene TRBV7-2; TRBD2 agrees at 14 bases. The CDR3 is 15 residues long. V lost 6 bases to trimming and J lost 7 bases; unmatched junction nucleotides: 5. Germline V gene lookup returns CDR1 SGHTA and CDR2 FQGNSA.

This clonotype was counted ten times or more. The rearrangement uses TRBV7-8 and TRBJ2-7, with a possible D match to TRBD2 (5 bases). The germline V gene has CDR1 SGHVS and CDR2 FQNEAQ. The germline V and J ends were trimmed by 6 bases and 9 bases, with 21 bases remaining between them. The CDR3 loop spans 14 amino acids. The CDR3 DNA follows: TGTGCCAGCAGGTCTTCCGAAAATGAGGAGGTGCAGTACTTC. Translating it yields CASRSSENEEVQYF.

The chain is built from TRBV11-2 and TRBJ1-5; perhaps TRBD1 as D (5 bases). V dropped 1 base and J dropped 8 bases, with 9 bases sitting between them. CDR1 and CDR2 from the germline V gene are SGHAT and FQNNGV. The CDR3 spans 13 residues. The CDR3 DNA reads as TGTGCCAGCAGCTTAGGCAGGGTAGAGCCCCAGCATTTT. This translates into CASSLGRVEPQHF.

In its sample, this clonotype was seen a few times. The CDR3 spells CASSEVGAGANTGELFF. The CDR3 bases are TGTGCCAGCAGTGAAGTCGGGGCAGGGGCGAACACCGGGGAGCTGTTTTTT. V gene TRBV25-1 combines with J gene TRBJ2-2, with a possible D match to TRBD1 (6 bases). Germline loops: CDR1 MGHDK, CDR2 SYGVNS. This CDR3 spans 17 amino acids. Trimming took off 2 bases at V and 0 bases at J, with 13 bases between the two ends.

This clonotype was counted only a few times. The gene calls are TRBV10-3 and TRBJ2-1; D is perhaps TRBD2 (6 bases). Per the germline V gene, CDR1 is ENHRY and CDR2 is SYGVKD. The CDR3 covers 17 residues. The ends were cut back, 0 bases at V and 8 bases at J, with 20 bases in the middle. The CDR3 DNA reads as TGTGCCATCAGTGAGTCCTCGGGCGGGGCGGGATATGATGAGCAGTTCTTC. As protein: CAISESSGGAGYDEQFF.

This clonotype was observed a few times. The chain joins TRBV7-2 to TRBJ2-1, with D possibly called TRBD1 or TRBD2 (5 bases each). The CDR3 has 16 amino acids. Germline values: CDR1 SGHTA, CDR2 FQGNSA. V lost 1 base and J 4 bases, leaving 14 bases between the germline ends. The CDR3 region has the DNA TGTGCCAGCAGCTTAGGGTCCGGGGCCAATTACAATGAGCAGTTCTTC. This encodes CASSLGSGANYNEQFF.

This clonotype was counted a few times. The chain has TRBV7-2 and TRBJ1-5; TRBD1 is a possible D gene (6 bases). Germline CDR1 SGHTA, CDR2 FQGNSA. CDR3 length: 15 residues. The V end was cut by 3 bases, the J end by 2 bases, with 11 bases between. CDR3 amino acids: CASSFGRGGNQPQHF. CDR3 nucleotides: TGTGCCAGCAGCTTCGGCAGGGGTGGCAATCAGCCCCAGCATTTT.

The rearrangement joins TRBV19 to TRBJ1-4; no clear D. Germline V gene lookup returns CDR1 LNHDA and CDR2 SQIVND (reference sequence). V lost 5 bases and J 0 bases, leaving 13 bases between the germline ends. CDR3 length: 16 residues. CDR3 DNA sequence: TGTGCCAGTAGTCTTCGATCACGAGCAACTAATGAAAAACTGTTTTTT. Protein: CASSLRSRATNEKLFF.

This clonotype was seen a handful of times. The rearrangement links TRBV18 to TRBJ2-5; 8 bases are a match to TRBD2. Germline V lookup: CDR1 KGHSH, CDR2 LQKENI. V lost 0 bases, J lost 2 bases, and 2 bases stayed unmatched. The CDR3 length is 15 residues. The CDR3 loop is CASSPPSSGQETQYF. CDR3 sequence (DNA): TGTGCCAGCTCACCACCGTCTAGCGGGCAAGAGACCCAGTACTTC.

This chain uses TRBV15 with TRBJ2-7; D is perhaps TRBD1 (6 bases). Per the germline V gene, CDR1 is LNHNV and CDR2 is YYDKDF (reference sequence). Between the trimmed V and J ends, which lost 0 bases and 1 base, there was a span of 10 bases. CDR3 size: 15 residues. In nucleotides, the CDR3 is TGTGCCACCAGCAGAGACTTGGACAGTTCCTACGAGCAGTACTTC. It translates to CATSRDLDSSYEQYF. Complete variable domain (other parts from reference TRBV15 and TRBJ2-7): DAMVIQNPRYQVTQFGKPVTLSCSQTLNHNVMYWYQQKSSQAPKLLFHYYDKDFNNEADTPDNFQSRRPNTSFCFLDIRSPGLGDTAMYLCATSRDLDSSYEQYFGPGTRLTVT.

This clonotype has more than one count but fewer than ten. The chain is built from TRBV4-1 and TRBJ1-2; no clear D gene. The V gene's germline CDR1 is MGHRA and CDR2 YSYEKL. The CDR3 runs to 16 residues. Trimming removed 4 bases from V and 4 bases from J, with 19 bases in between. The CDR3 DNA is TGCGCCAGCAGCCCGAGCTTAGATGGACGGTTCTATGGCTACACCTTC. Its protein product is CASSPSLDGRFYGYTF.

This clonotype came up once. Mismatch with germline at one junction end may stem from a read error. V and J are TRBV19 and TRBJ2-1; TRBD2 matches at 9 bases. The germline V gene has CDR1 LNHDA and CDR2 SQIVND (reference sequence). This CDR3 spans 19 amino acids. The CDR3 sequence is CAGSKGWLAGQSSYNEQFF. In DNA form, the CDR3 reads TGTGCCGGTAGCAAGGGGTGGCTAGCGGGGCAGAGCTCCTACAATGAGCAGTTCTTC.

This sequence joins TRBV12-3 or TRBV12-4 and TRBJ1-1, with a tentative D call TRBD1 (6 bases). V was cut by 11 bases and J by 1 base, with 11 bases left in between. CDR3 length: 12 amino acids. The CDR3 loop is CAVQGSNTEAFF. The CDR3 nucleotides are TGTGCCGTACAGGGATCGAACACTGAAGCTTTCTTT.

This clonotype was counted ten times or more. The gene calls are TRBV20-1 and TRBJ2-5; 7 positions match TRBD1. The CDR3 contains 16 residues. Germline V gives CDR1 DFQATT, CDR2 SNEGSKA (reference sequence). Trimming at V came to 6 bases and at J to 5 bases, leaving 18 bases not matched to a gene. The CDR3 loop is CSARLNRGPLPETQYF. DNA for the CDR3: TGCAGTGCGAGGTTAAACAGGGGCCCCCTCCCGGAGACCCAGTACTTC.

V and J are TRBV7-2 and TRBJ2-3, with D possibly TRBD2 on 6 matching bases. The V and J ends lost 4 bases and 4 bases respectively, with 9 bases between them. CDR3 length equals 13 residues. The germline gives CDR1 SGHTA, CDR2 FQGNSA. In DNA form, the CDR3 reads TGTGCCAGCAGCTGGCCGGGAGCAGATACGCAGTATTTT. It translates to CASSWPGADTQYF. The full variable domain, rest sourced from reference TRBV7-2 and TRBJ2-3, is GAGVSQSPSNKVTEKGKDVELRCDPISGHTALYWYRQSLGQGLEFLIYFQGNSAPDKSGLPSDRFSAERTGGSVSTLTIQRTQQEDSAVYLCASSWPGADTQYFGPGTRLTVL.